This T cell receptor (beta chain) was sequenced for a study of T-cell memory formation after mild COVID-19. The study, taken as a whole, reports: Contracting CD4+ clones were located mainly in CM and EM, and CD8+ clones in EMRA.

The CDR3 is made up of 13 amino acids. V was shortened by 9 bases and J by 0 bases, with 6 bases between the two germline ends. Germline CDR1 LNHNV, CDR2 YYDKDF (reference sequence). This clonotype came up a few times. Its antigen is not identified. MiXCR was run by TCRdb on the 5' RACE reads, yielding one entry per CDR3 protein. The data contain roughly 52,000 distinct CDR3 sequences, 5.5% to 7.5% of them singletons. The sequence came from a man aged 18 to 35 who had mild COVID-19 (a few samples of this study predate the infection). Cell type and time point are not known. This sequence joins TRBV15 and TRBJ2-6; D is uncertain. Material for sequencing was PBMCs or a T cell subset sorted from them (not recorded which). As DNA, the CDR3 is TGTGCCACGCGGTTCTCTGGGGCCAACGTCCTGACTTTC. Translated: CATRFSGANVLTF.